The T cell receptor beta chain under discussion was sequenced for a study of T-cell reconstitution after alpha-beta-depleted transplantation in children. This clonotype was observed at least ten times. This CDR3 has 16 residues. V was clipped by 6 bases and J by 2 bases; unmatched bases: 7. Unique molecular identifiers were used in preparing the TCRbeta library. TCRdb called the PCR reads again in MiXCR, with one record for every CDR3 protein. Seen here are 150,000 to 200,000 distinct CDR3 sequences, less than 15% observed once, and the top ten hold around 13%. This receptor was obtained from a human donor who donated a stem cell graft to a child with acute lymphoblastic leukemia. The chain links TRBV12-3 or TRBV12-4 to TRBJ1-5, with 10 bases matching TRBD1. The sample here was PBMCs from the stem cell graft donor, taken from the stem cell graft. CDR3 DNA sequence: TGTGCCAGCAGGAACGACAGGGGGCTGGGCAATCAGCCCCAGCATTTT. It translates to CASRNDRGLGNQPQHF.